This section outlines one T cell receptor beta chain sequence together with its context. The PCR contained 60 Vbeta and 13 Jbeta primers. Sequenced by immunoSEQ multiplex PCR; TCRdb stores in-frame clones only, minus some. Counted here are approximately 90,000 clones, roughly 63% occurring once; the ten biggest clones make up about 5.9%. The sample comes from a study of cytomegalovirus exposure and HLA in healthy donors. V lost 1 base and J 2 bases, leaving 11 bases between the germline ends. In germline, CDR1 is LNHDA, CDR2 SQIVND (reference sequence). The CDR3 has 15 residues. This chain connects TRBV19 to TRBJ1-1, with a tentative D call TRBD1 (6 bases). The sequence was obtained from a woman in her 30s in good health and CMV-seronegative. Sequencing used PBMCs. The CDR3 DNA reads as TGTGCCAGTAGTATAGGCGGGGGCGGAAACACTGAAGCTTTCTTT. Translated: CASSIGGGGNTEAFF. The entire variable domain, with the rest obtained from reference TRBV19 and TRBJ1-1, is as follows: DGGITQSPKYLFRKEGQNVTLSCEQNLNHDAMYWYRQDPGQGLRLIYYSQIVNDFQKGDIAEGYSVSREKKESFPLTVTSAQKNPTAFYLCASSIGGGGNTEAFFGQGTRLTVV.